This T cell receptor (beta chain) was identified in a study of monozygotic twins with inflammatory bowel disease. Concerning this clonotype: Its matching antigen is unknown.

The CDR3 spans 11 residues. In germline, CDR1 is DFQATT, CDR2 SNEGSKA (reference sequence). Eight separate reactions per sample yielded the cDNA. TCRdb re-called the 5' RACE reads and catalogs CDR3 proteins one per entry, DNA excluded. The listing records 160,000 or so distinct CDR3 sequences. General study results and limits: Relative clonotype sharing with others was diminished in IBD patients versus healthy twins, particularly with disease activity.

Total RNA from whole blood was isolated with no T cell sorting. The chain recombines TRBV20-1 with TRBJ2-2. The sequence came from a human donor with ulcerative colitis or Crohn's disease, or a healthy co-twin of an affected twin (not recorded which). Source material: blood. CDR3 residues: CSAGNTGELFF.